These T cell receptor beta chains were read from a single sample in a study of tumor-infiltrating lymphocytes in primary liver carcinoma. TCRdb independently ran MiXCR on the multiplex PCR reads; one entry per CDR3 protein. The sample contains about 190,000 distinct CDR3 sequences, around four fifths of which appear only once. Sequencing was performed on tumor tissue from primary liver carcinoma. The source of these receptors is a man aged 35 to 55 with primary liver carcinoma and hepatitis B virus infection. Both conserved end residues are part of each CDR3. D genes are given only for firm matches. Size is stated for part of the rows, as once, few or many counts, or as a class when the clone is expanded.

CDR3 protein: CSRATDGNTQETQYF; CDR3 DNA: TGCAGTCGGGCCACTGACGGAAATACCCAGGAGACCCAGTACTTC; V gene: TRBV20-1; D gene: -; clone size: -; J gene: TRBJ2-5
CDR3 protein: CVWRQVPFSGNTICF; CDR3 DNA: TGTGTCTGGAGACAGGTACCGTTCTCTGGAAACACCATATGTTTT; V gene: TRBV30; D gene: -; clone size: once; J gene: TRBJ1-3
CDR3 protein: CASSQDVQGTYGCTF; CDR3 DNA: TGTGCCAGCAGCCAAGATGTGCAGGGTACCTATGGCTGCACCTTC; V gene: TRBV4-2; D gene: -; clone size: -; J gene: TRBJ1-2
CDR3 protein: CASSLVEKNIGELFF; CDR3 DNA: TGCGCCAGCAGCTTGGTAGAAAAGAACATCGGGGAGCTGTTTTTT; V gene: TRBV5-1; D gene: -; clone size: -; J gene: TRBJ2-2
CDR3 protein: CASSSKLAGRGKQFF; CDR3 DNA: TGTGCCAGCAGTTCGAAACTAGCGGGAAGGGGTAAGCAGTTCTTC; V gene: TRBV12-3/TRBV12-4; D gene: TRBD2; clone size: -; J gene: TRBJ2-1
CDR3 protein: CCAMTPGTGTPCEQYF; CDR3 DNA: TGCTGCGCCATGACACCTGGGACCGGCACTCCCTGCGAGCAGTACTTC; V gene: TRBV29-1; D gene: -; clone size: -; J gene: TRBJ2-7
CDR3 protein: CASRLDGTGAGYTF; CDR3 DNA: TGTGCCAGCAGGCTGGACGGTACAGGAGCTGGCTACACCTTC; V gene: TRBV12-3/TRBV12-4; D gene: -; clone size: -; J gene: TRBJ1-2
CDR3 protein: CASSEAPGPGYDQYF; CDR3 DNA: TGTGCCAGCAGTGAAGCGCCGGGACCAGGCTACGACCAGTATTTC; V gene: TRBV6-1; D gene: -; clone size: -; J gene: TRBJ2-7
CDR3 protein: CSVVIVDIDMQYF; CDR3 DNA: TGCAGCGTTGTAATAGTGGATATAGATATGCAGTATTTT; V gene: TRBV29-1; D gene: -; clone size: -; J gene: TRBJ2-3
CDR3 protein: CSVLGPGPTVELFF; CDR3 DNA: TGCAGTGTCCTCGGTCCGGGACCCACCGTGGAGTTGTTTTTT; V gene: TRBV29-1; D gene: -; clone size: few; J gene: TRBJ2-2
CDR3 protein: CGLGETDTQYF; CDR3 DNA: TGCGGCTTGGGGGAGACAGATACGCAGTATTTT; V gene: TRBV29-1; D gene: -; clone size: -; J gene: TRBJ2-3
CDR3 protein: CGASQGTDTGELFF; CDR3 DNA: TGCGGCGCGTCGCAGGGGACGGACACCGGGGAGCTGTTTTTT; V gene: TRBV29-1; D gene: -; clone size: -; J gene: TRBJ2-2
CDR3 protein: CVSSTPLYGYTF; CDR3 DNA: TGTGTCAGCAGTACCCCCCTATATGGTTACACCTTC; V gene: TRBV6-1; D gene: -; clone size: -; J gene: TRBJ1-2
CDR3 protein: CTVGGTVPPRETQYF; CDR3 DNA: TGCACTGTTGGGGGGACAGTACCTCCGAGGGAGACCCAGTACTTC; V gene: TRBV29-1; D gene: -; clone size: -; J gene: TRBJ2-5
CDR3 protein: CSVEAADYEHYF; CDR3 DNA: TGCAGCGTTGAGGCCGCGGATTACGAGCACTACTTC; V gene: TRBV29-1; D gene: -; clone size: -; J gene: TRBJ2-7
CDR3 protein: CSVEGGDTANTEAFF; CDR3 DNA: TGCAGCGTTGAAGGAGGGGACACGGCGAACACTGAAGCTTTCTTT; V gene: TRBV29-1; D gene: -; clone size: -; J gene: TRBJ1-1
CDR3 protein: CTSSYSRDGDIRNQPQHF; CDR3 DNA: TGTACCAGCAGTTACTCCCGGGACGGTGATATAAGGAATCAGCCACAGCATTTT; V gene: TRBV6-2/TRBV6-3; D gene: -; clone size: few; J gene: TRBJ1-5
CDR3 protein: CSVEAEEGVDGYIF; CDR3 DNA: TGTAGCGTCGAAGCGGAAGAAGGGGTGGATGGCTACATCTTC; V gene: TRBV29-1; D gene: -; clone size: few; J gene: TRBJ1-2
CDR3 protein: CASGLSGGGTEALF; CDR3 DNA: TGCGCCAGCGGCTTGTCAGGAGGCGGCACTGAAGCTCTCTTT; V gene: TRBV5-1; D gene: -; clone size: once; J gene: TRBJ1-1
CDR3 protein: CGVGLAGGFYNGHFF; CDR3 DNA: TGCGGCGTTGGACTAGCGGGAGGGTTCTACAATGGGCACTTCTTC; V gene: TRBV29-1; D gene: TRBD2; clone size: -; J gene: TRBJ2-1
CDR3 protein: CTSSFPGTSRIKNIRYF; CDR3 DNA: TGTACCAGCAGCTTTCCCGGGACTAGCAGGATCAAAAACATTCGGTACTTC; V gene: TRBV11-1; D gene: TRBD2; clone size: -; J gene: TRBJ2-4
CDR3 protein: CASTGGAVTNTGELFF; CDR3 DNA: TGTGCCAGCACCGGCGGGGCAGTTACCAACACCGGGGAGCTGTTTTTT; V gene: TRBV6-2/TRBV6-3; D gene: -; clone size: -; J gene: TRBJ2-2
CDR3 protein: CSVGLGAYNEWFF; CDR3 DNA: -; V gene: TRBV29-1; D gene: -; clone size: -; J gene: TRBJ2-1
CDR3 protein: CASSLGTGADFNEQFF; CDR3 DNA: TGTGCCAGCAGCTTAGGTACCGGGGCAGACTTCAATGAGCAGTTCTTC; V gene: TRBV11-3; D gene: -; clone size: -; J gene: TRBJ2-1
CDR3 protein: CSIAGNTEAFF; CDR3 DNA: TGTAGCATTGCAGGAAACACTGAAGCTTTCTTT; V gene: TRBV29-1; D gene: -; clone size: few; J gene: TRBJ1-1
CDR3 protein: CASSHEVSGAGETQYF; CDR3 DNA: TGTGCCAGCAGCCATGAGGTTTCAGGGGCCGGAGAGACCCAGTACTTC; V gene: TRBV12-3/TRBV12-4; D gene: -; clone size: -; J gene: TRBJ2-5
CDR3 protein: CTSILVKGNQPQHF; CDR3 DNA: TGTACCAGCATCCTGGTGAAAGGGAATCAGCCCCAGCATTTT; V gene: TRBV6-2/TRBV6-3; D gene: -; clone size: -; J gene: TRBJ1-5
CDR3 protein: CARIPGTSWRAWRDTQYF; CDR3 DNA: TGTGCCAGGATCCCTGGGACTAGCTGGAGGGCCTGGAGAGATACGCAGTATTTT; V gene: TRBV14; D gene: TRBD2; clone size: -; J gene: TRBJ2-3
CDR3 protein: CASLTGVNTEAYF; CDR3 DNA: TGTGCCAGCCTGACAGGAGTCAACACTGAAGCTTACTTT; V gene: TRBV6-6; D gene: -; clone size: -; J gene: TRBJ1-1
CDR3 protein: CAHFDGYAGELFF; CDR3 DNA: TGTGCCCACTTTGATGGTTATGCCGGGGAGCTGTTTTTT; V gene: TRBV10-3; D gene: -; clone size: many; J gene: TRBJ2-2
CDR3 protein: CSVDSQRGGYNEQFF; CDR3 DNA: TGCAGCGTTGATTCTCAGCGGGGGGGTTACAATGAGCAGTTCTTC; V gene: TRBV29-1; D gene: TRBD2; clone size: once; J gene: TRBJ2-1
CDR3 protein: CNVVSSVNQPQHF; CDR3 DNA: TGCAACGTTGTGAGTAGTGTTAATCAGCCCCAGCACTTT; V gene: TRBV29-1; D gene: -; clone size: -; J gene: TRBJ1-5
CDR3 protein: CASSPGTIEDTQYF; CDR3 DNA: TGTGCCAGCAGCCCCGGGACTATAGAGGATACGCAGTATTTT; V gene: TRBV5-6; D gene: TRBD2; clone size: many; J gene: TRBJ2-3
CDR3 protein: CTVSLQAGRGGTQYF; CDR3 DNA: TGCACCGTTTCCTTACAAGCGGGAAGGGGAGGGACCCAGTACTTC; V gene: TRBV29-1; D gene: TRBD2; clone size: -; J gene: TRBJ2-5
CDR3 protein: CSVELGAGGDMQYF; CDR3 DNA: TGCAGCGTTGAATTAGGGGCGGGGGGAGATATGCAGTATTTT; V gene: TRBV29-1; D gene: TRBD2; clone size: -; J gene: TRBJ2-3
CDR3 protein: CASSQATSGLSSCNEQSF; CDR3 DNA: TGTGCCAGCAGCCAAGCGACTAGCGGGCTCAGCTCCTGCAATGAGCAGTCCTTC; V gene: TRBV4-2; D gene: TRBD2; clone size: -; J gene: TRBJ2-1
CDR3 protein: CNIVGQINQPKHF; CDR3 DNA: TGCAACATTGTCGGACAGATCAATCAGCCCAAGCATTTT; V gene: TRBV29-1; D gene: -; clone size: -; J gene: TRBJ1-5
CDR3 protein: CASSGRHTEAFF; CDR3 DNA: TGTGCCAGCAGTGGTAGACACACTGAAGCTTTCTTT; V gene: TRBV6-5; D gene: -; clone size: -; J gene: TRBJ1-1
CDR3 protein: CASSFSITWEGGYTF; CDR3 DNA: TGTGCCAGCAGCTTCTCAATCACATGGGAAGGAGGCTACACATTC; V gene: TRBV11-2; D gene: -; clone size: -; J gene: TRBJ1-2
CDR3 protein: CASSHTGGVKQYF; CDR3 DNA: TGTGCCAGCAGTCATACCGGGGGAGTCAAGCAGTACTTC; V gene: TRBV6-1; D gene: -; clone size: -; J gene: TRBJ2-7
CDR3 protein: CSARDWGGGSPNEQYF; CDR3 DNA: TGCAGTGCTAGAGATTGGGGAGGAGGGTCCCCTAACGAGCAGTACTTC; V gene: TRBV20-1; D gene: -; clone size: -; J gene: TRBJ2-7
CDR3 protein: CATRQGMTSYEQFF; CDR3 DNA: TGTGCTACTCGACAGGGGATGACTTCCTACGAGCAGTTCTTC; V gene: TRBV11-3; D gene: TRBD1; clone size: -; J gene: TRBJ2-1
CDR3 protein: CASSQEAAGASYSEQFF; CDR3 DNA: TGTGCCAGCAGTCAAGAGGCAGCTGGGGCCTCCTACAGTGAGCAGTTCTTC; V gene: TRBV4-2; D gene: -; clone size: -; J gene: TRBJ2-1
CDR3 protein: CATIRILVSPLHF; CDR3 DNA: TGTGCCACCATCCGGATACTGGTTTCACCCCTCCACTTT; V gene: TRBV11-1; D gene: -; clone size: -; J gene: TRBJ1-6
CDR3 protein: CAWQTSGSINEQFF; CDR3 DNA: TGTGCCTGGCAAACTAGCGGGAGTATCAATGAGCAGTTCTTC; V gene: TRBV30; D gene: TRBD2; clone size: -; J gene: TRBJ2-1
CDR3 protein: CASSSRQADKQYF; CDR3 DNA: TGTGCCAGTAGCTCCCGACAGGCAGATAAGCAGTATTTT; V gene: TRBV5-4; D gene: -; clone size: -; J gene: TRBJ2-3
CDR3 protein: CASTQAERGGYTF; CDR3 DNA: TGCGCCAGCACCCAAGCCGAGAGAGGAGGCTACACCTTC; V gene: TRBV4-3; D gene: -; clone size: -; J gene: TRBJ1-2